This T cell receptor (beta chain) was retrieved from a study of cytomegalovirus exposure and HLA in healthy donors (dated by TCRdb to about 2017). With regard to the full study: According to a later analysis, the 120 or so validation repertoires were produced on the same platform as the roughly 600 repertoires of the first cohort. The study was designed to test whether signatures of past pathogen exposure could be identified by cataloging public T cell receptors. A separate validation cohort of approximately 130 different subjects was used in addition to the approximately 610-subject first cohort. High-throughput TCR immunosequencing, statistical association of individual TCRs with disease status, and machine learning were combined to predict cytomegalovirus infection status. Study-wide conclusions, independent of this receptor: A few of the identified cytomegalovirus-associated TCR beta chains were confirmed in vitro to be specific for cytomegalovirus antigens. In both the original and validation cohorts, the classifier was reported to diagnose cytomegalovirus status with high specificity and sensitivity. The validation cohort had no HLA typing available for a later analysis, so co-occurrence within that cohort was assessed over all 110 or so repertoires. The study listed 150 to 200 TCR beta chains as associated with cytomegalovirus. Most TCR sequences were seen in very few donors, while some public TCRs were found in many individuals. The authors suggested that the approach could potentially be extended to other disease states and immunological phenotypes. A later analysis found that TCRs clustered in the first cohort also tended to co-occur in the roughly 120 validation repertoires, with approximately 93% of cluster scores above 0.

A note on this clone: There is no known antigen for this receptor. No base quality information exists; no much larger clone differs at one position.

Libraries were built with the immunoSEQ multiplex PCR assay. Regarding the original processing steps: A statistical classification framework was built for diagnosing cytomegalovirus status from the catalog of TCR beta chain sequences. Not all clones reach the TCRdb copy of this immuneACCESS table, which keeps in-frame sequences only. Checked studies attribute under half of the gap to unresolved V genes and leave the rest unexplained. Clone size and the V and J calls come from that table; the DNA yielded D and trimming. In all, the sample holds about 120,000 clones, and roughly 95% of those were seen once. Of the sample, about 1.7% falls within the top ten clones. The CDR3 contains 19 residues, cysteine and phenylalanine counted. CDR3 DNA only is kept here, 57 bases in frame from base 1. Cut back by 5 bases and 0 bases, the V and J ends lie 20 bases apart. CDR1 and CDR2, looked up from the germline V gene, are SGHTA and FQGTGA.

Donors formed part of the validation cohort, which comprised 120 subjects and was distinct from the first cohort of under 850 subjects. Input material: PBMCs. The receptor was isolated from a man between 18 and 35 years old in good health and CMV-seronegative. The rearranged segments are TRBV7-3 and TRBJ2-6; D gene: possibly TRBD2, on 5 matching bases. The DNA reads TGTGCCAGCAGCATGACAAGGGCCAGGACTCTCTCTGGGGCCAACGTCCTGACTTTC. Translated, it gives CASSMTRARTLSGANVLTF.